Listed here is a single TCR beta chain. Its binding antigen is unknown. One base away there is no much larger clone; base qualities are not given. TCRbeta CDR3 regions were amplified from genomic DNA using the immunoSEQ Assay, a bias-controlled multiplex PCR. On the authors' methods: Nucleated cell counts per sample were estimated from amplification of reference gene primers within the assay. To quantify the absolute abundance of each unique TCRbeta CDR3 rearrangement, sequence reads were collapsed and filtered. Productive Simpson clonality was computed per sample as the square root of Simpson's diversity index over productive rearrangements. The source is immuneACCESS, and TCRdb retained only in-frame sequences with V and J called. Part of the clones is not carried over; for the studies checked, unresolved V genes explain less than half of this, and the remainder is unexplained. V, J and clone size reflect that table, while D and trimming were determined from the DNA. In all, the sample holds about 170,000 clones, and around nine tenths of those were seen once. In total, the top ten clones hold approximately 2.1% of the sample.

The data were obtained in a study of blood T cell repertoires in COVID-19 (dated by TCRdb to about 2020). In the study overall: Samples from collaborators originated in the United States, Italy and Spain and spanned both the acute and convalescent phases of COVID-19. The prospective study material was composed of cDNA or gDNA derived from T cells, B-cell-depleted T cells, or PBMCs. The samples were drawn from two sources: the first 160 participants of the ongoing ImmuneRACE study, and approximately 1,300 subjects contributed by 6 global collaborators. Where available, HLA class I and class II types were taken from metadata supplied by the sample provider and were not determined by assay-based typing. The dataset comprised deeply sampled blood TCRbeta repertoires from subjects exposed to, actively infected with, or recovered from COVID-19. A freely available public database, intended as a resource for researchers studying the immune response to SARS-CoV-2, is where the repertoires were released. Sample metadata almost always included a de-identified subject ID, COVID-19 status, age in years and sex. The paper as a whole reports these results and caveats: How much clinical and demographic metadata was included differed by source and by participant, and the metadata was provided uncurated.

CDR1 and CDR2 were assigned from the germline V gene as SGDLS and YYNGEE. The cysteine opens and the phenylalanine closes a CDR3 of 15 amino acids. Just CDR3 DNA is preserved here, 45 bases in frame from base 1. From V the trimming removes 3 bases and from J it removes 4 bases, while the gene matches leave 4 bases of the junction unaccounted for. Samples from volunteer blood donors who had recovered from COVID-19 were contributed by a second Seattle source. The collaborating institutions used their own protocols to collect whole blood in K2EDTA tubes. Collaborator samples were shipped for TCRbeta analysis as frozen whole blood, isolated PBMCs, or DNA extracted from either sample type.

The specimen was peripheral blood. The receptor was derived from a man over 45 who had recovered from COVID-19. The rearrangement joined TRBV9 to TRBJ2-3, with 11 bases aligning to TRBD2. The nucleotide sequence is TGTGCCAGCAGCGGGGGACTAGCGGACTCAGATACGCAGTATTTT. Translated, this gives CASSGGLADSDTQYF.